This is a list of T cell receptor beta chains from one sample in a study of cytomegalovirus exposure and HLA in healthy donors. Some clones are missing from TCRdb's copy, which holds only in-frame ones; the method was immunoSEQ multiplex PCR. This sample has under 130,000 clones, with around two thirds found just once. Sequencing input: PBMCs. The receptors shown here come from a woman between 45 and 65 years old in good health and CMV-seronegative. Both conserved end residues are part of each CDR3. Each record gives: J gene, V gene, CDR3 protein.

TRBJ1-1,TRBV5-8,CASSLFWGEGNMNTEAFF
TRBJ2-2,TRBV6-6,CASTLGGGNTGELFF
TRBJ2-1,TRBV27,CASRPLLARRDIYNEQFF
TRBJ2-2,TRBV6-6,CASSLTGELFF
TRBJ1-1,TRBV27,CASSSQGADTEAFF
TRBJ2-7,TRBV27,CASSSAGGAEYEQYF
TRBJ2-5,TRBV6-5,CASTPTYQETQYF
TRBJ2-1,TRBV7-9,CASSPVFRGANEQFF
TRBJ1-3,TRBV2,CASTGDTGNTIYF
TRBJ2-2,TRBV9,CASSLSTGELFF
TRBJ1-2,TRBV4-1,CASSQGLRAGHGYTF
TRBJ2-7,TRBV19,CASSIQALSSYEQYF
TRBJ2-7,TRBV7-2,CASREQGARYEQYF
TRBJ2-7,TRBV7-9,CASSLVVYEQYF
TRBJ2-2,TRBV12-5,CASGLVMGTNTGELFF
TRBJ1-1,TRBV10-2,CASSIQGNTEAFF
TRBJ2-5,TRBV9,CASSVGGQETQYF
TRBJ1-1,TRBV7-8,CASRLNTEAFF
TRBJ2-7,TRBV27,CASSFGDGRVYEQYF
TRBJ1-2,TRBV10-3,CAISEPGNRGYTF
TRBJ1-4,TRBV10-1,CASPAGVEKLFF
TRBJ1-4,TRBV19,CASSILRGRVEKLFF
TRBJ2-5,TRBV2,CASRTLLAGAETQYF
TRBJ2-3,TRBV30,CAWSLGSGVTDTQYF
TRBJ2-2,TRBV28,CASSPGTGAVGELFF
TRBJ1-5,TRBV28,CASTAPGGRRDQPQHF
TRBJ1-6,TRBV19,CASRGGTSASPLHF
TRBJ1-1,TRBV19,CASRTTLNTEAFF
TRBJ2-3,TRBV11-3,CASSLTSGWTDTQYF
TRBJ2-5,TRBV28,CASSTSRRWGGETQYF
TRBJ1-1,TRBV14,CASNLPGQKTAFF
TRBJ2-7,TRBV5-4,CASSPGDYEQYF
TRBJ2-7,TRBV19,CASSIVTTGNSYEQYF
TRBJ2-3,TRBV18,CASKRQGADTQYF
TRBJ1-2,TRBV28,CASSLGKTRGYTF
TRBJ2-3,TRBV11-2,CASSLGPVSSTDTQYF
TRBJ1-1,TRBV4-1,CASSWTGGGLNTEAFF
TRBJ2-5,TRBV18,CASSPRPGQGPQTQYF
TRBJ2-7,TRBV15,CATSTGAAAYEQYF
TRBJ2-1,TRBV29-1,CSVVLGGRARGEQFF
TRBJ1-5,TRBV29-1,CRNTPGQGNQPQHF
TRBJ2-4,TRBV10-3,CAIAEGGAKNIQYF
TRBJ2-1,TRBV7-2,CASSPTGINEQFF
TRBJ1-1,TRBV7-3,CASSLDRDDTEAFF
TRBJ2-7,TRBV11-3,CASSTGLAGVEQYF
NA,TRBV5-1,CASSSKTRDEQYF